This T cell receptor beta chain is from a study of OX40 agonist ivuxolimab in advanced cancers. Study background: Every 2 weeks, patients got intravenous ivuxolimab at one of six dose levels (0.01-10 mg/kg). Subjects had a mean age of about 65 years, with a range of about 23 to 79; just over 80% were male. Study-level points and caveats: Several nonresponders also turned out to have low normalized T-cell clonal expansion.

Points on this clone: The antigen is not known.

Germline assignment: CDR1 LNHNV and CDR2 YYDKDF (reference sequence). The CDR3 covers 18 residues. V shed 6 bases and J 3 bases; nucleotides not matched to a gene: 14. Only in-frame clones appear in the TCRdb table, and some are missing; sequencing was by immunoSEQ multiplex PCR. There are approximately 59,000 clones in the sample; more than 80% occur only once, and about 0.8% lies in the top ten. With baseline, cycle 4 day 1, and cycle 7 day 1 as timepoints, blood was sampled. The chain links TRBV15 to TRBJ2-5; 12 bases line up with TRBD2. This TCR derives from an adult with an advanced solid tumor such as melanoma, head and neck, liver or kidney cancer. Sequences were derived from CD4+ or CD8+ T cells sorted from blood, sampled in a trial of the OX40 agonist ivuxolimab. As DNA, the CDR3 is TGTGCCACCAGTCAGAGAATCGGGAGACTAGCGGGAGAAGAGACCCAGTACTTC. The encoded protein is CATSQRIGRLAGEETQYF.